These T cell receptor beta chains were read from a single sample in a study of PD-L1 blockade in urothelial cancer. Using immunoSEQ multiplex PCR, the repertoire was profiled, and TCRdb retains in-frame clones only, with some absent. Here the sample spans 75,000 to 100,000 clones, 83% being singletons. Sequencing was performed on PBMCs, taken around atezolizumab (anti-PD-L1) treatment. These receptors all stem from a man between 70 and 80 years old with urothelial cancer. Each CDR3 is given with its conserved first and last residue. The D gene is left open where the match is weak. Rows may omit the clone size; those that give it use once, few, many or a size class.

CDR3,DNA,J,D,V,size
CASSRRAGQNNEQFF,TGTGCCAGCAGCCGTCGGGCGGGGCAGAACAATGAGCAGTTCTTC,TRBJ2-1,.,TRBV7-9,.
CASSLGQGALTEAFF,TGTGCCAGCAGCCTGGGACAGGGGGCGCTTACTGAAGCTTTCTTT,TRBJ1-1,TRBD1,TRBV5-5,few
CASSSLPGQGIGYTF,TGTGCCAGCAGTTCCCTACCGGGACAGGGGATAGGCTACACCTTC,TRBJ1-2,TRBD1,TRBV27,.
CASSPGTAANYGYTF,TGCGCCAGCAGCCCCGGGACAGCAGCTAACTATGGCTACACCTTC,TRBJ1-2,TRBD1,TRBV5-1,.
CASSASGGLNIQYF,TGTGCCAGCAGCGCGTCGGGGGGGCTAAACATTCAGTACTTC,TRBJ2-4,TRBD2,TRBV5-5,.
CASSRAVAGDRTLNEQFF,TGTGCCAGCAGCCGAGCGGTAGCGGGAGATAGGACATTGAATGAGCAGTTCTTC,TRBJ2-1,TRBD2,TRBV7-3,.
CASSPLPGNTEAFF,TGTGCCAGCAGTCCCCTTCCAGGGAACACTGAAGCTTTCTTT,TRBJ1-1,.,TRBV6-5,.
CASSLEAGVRLYEQYF,TGTGCCAGCAGCTTAGAGGCAGGGGTTAGACTCTACGAGCAGTACTTC,TRBJ2-7,.,TRBV11-2,.
CASSPMQGARNSPLHF,TGTGCCAGCAGCCCAATGCAGGGGGCTCGTAATTCACCCCTCCACTTT,TRBJ1-6,TRBD1,TRBV9,.
CASSPGTSGTLAKNIQYF,TGTGCCAGCAGTCCCGGGACTAGCGGGACCTTAGCCAAAAACATTCAGTACTTC,TRBJ2-4,TRBD2,TRBV27,few